This T cell receptor beta chain was captured in a study of T cell changes during pregnancy in multiple sclerosis. The CDR3 covers 14 residues. Germline V CDR1 and CDR2: SNHLY, FYNNEI. Unmatched junction bases numbered 7, after V lost 6 bases and J lost 5 bases. The assay was immunoSEQ multiplex PCR, and TCRdb's table has in-frame clones only and misses some. The table includes 80,000 to 95,000 clones, nearly 95% detected once. The source is a female donor with multiple sclerosis, enrolled in a pregnancy study. The genes are TRBV2 and TRBJ2-5, with 9 bases aligning to TRBD1. The sample in question was peripheral blood, obtained in the second trimester of pregnancy. In DNA, the CDR3 is TGTGCCAGCAGGACAGGGGGTGAGGATGAGACCCAGTACTTC. Amino acids: CASRTGGEDETQYF.